This T cell receptor (beta chain) originates from a study of T cells in Graves' hyperthyroidism and ophthalmopathy (dated by TCRdb to between 2019 and 2020). For the wider study: Peripheral blood samples were taken at initial diagnosis, before any treatment was given. TCR Vbeta CDR3 sequencing of some 140 peripheral blood samples (43 ophthalmopathy, 75 to 85 hyperthyroidism and some 17 progressor patients) is reported in the paper. TCR V-J signatures able to tell the groups apart were searched for in a discovery cohort of 90 to 100 patients, of whom 43 had Graves' ophthalmopathy and roughly 57 had stable Graves' hyperthyroidism. In addition, the study compared T-cell repertoires in thyroid tissue and in blood from about six Graves' hyperthyroidism patients. After sampling, hyperthyroidism patients received methimazole starting at 30 mg daily, and ophthalmopathy patients received high-dose intravenous methylprednisolone. The roughly 90 discovery patients were divided at random into training and test sets in a 7:3 ratio. Whether ophthalmopathy could be predicted prospectively was tested in an independent validation cohort made up of about 20 hyperthyroidism patients plus 17 patients who later progressed to ophthalmopathy. The paper as a whole reports these results and caveats: A 13 V-J signature model separated ophthalmopathy from stable hyperthyroidism, with roughly 88% sensitivity and 81.08% specificity in cross-validation and 80%/75% in testing. In validation, progression to ophthalmopathy was predicted by the model with 70.59% sensitivity and approximately 78% specificity, a median of approximately 6.5 months before onset. Blood samples also contained most of the expanded thyroid clonotypes (frequency above 0.001), which suggests that blood repertoires may reflect thyroid immune responses. No statistical method was used to fix the sample size in advance, and group allocation was not hidden from the investigators.

Ophthalmopathy patients had moderately to severely active disease, Clinical Activity Score of at least 3, NOSPECS grade of at least 4, and duration under 3 months. The study excluded patients with uncontrolled infections, other autoimmune diseases, pregnancy or lactation. Diagnoses relied on clinical symptoms, serum thyroxine and TRAb, thyroid ultrasound and orbital computed tomography. PBMCs were isolated from approximately 10 ml of fresh peripheral blood by Ficoll-Paque density gradient centrifugation. Trizol reagent was used to extract total RNA, and RNA quality was then checked on an Agilent 2100 Bioanalyzer. In its sample, this clonotype comes out as medium-sized (0.01 to 0.1%). Its antigen is currently not known. No much larger clonotype is one base removed from it; base qualities were not supplied. Amplification of TCR beta CDR3 regions was carried out from RNA transcripts. The TCR CDR3 was subjected to a first round of RT-PCR using the HTBI primer set and the Qiagen OneStep RT-PCR kit. A second multiplex PCR round built the libraries, followed by size selection and purification. The libraries were sequenced on an Illumina HiSeq2000 using paired-end 100 bp reads. Processing in the source paper ran as follows. SOAPnuke was used to process the raw data, removing reads that contained adapters or uncalled bases, had a mean Phred below 15, or lacked an exact match to the constant primer or identifier. COPE v1.2.5 was used to merge the high-quality paired reads, and each unique nucleotide sequence was defined as a clonotype. Clonotypes were aligned to IMGT TRBV, TRBD and TRBJ reference segments using MiTCR v1.1. The analysis included only V-J combinations with a frequency above 0.0001, which together covered about 99% of the repertoires. The TCS score was defined as F50 (clonal expansion) divided by E x V (chaos), with BLOSUM62-based TCRdist calculated between CDR3 peptides within each V-J. Welch's t-statistics and random forest reduced approximately 520 V-J features to roughly 13, which were used in a naive Bayes classifier (R e1071). Thyroid-blood repertoire similarity was quantified with the Morisita-Horn index. TCRdb reran the public reads through fastp at Q25 and MiXCR, keeping productive beta chains. Here each entry gathers all rows of one CDR3 protein and keeps the most common genes and DNA. These V and J calls rely on TCRdb rather than the paper's analysis. Counted in this sample were approximately 600,000 distinct CDR3 sequences; roughly 15% of them appeared once. About 3.9% of the sample goes to the ten largest clones.

The germline V gene specifies SGHTA as CDR1 and FQGNSA as CDR2. Trimming takes 3 bases off V and 0 bases off J; junction bases not matched to a gene: 5. The CDR3 has 15 amino acids, counting the end cysteine and phenylalanine. The kept DNA is CDR3 alone, 45 bases in frame from the first base. The chain is made from TRBV7-2 and TRBJ2-7, and 7 junction bases match TRBD2. This receptor was identified in a woman between 40 and 50 years old with Graves' ophthalmopathy. Sequencing was done on a sample of blood. The nucleotide sequence is given as TGTGCCAGCAGCTTCACTAGCGTGGACTCCTACGAGCAGTACTTC. It specifies CASSFTSVDSYEQYF. The full variable domain, completed from the reference TRBV7-2 and TRBJ2-7 proteins outside the CDR3, reads GAGVSQSPSNKVTEKGKDVELRCDPISGHTALYWYRQSLGQGLEFLIYFQGNSAPDKSGLPSDRFSAERTGGSVSTLTIQRTQQEDSAVYLCASSFTSVDSYEQYFGPGTRLTVT.